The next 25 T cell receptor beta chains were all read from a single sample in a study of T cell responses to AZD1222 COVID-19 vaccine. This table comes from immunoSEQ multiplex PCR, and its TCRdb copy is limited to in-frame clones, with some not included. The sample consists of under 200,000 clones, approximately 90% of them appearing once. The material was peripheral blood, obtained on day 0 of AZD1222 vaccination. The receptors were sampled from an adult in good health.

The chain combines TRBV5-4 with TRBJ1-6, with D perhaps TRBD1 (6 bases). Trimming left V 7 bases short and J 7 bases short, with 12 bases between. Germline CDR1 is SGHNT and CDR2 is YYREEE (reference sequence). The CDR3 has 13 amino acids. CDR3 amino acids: CASGGGPNSPLHF. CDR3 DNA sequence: TGTGCCAGCGGGGGGGGGCCGAATTCACCCCTCCACTTT.

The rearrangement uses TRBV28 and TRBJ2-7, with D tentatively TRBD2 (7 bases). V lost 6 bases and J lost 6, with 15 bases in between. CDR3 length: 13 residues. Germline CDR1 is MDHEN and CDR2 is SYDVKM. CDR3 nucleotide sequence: TGTGCCAGCAGGGGGGGGCGCTACTCCGAGCAGTACTTC. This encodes CASRGGRYSEQYF.

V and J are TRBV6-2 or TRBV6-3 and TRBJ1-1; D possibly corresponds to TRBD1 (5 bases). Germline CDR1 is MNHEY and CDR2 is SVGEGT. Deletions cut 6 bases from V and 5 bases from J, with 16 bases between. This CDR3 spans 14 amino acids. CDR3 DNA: TGTGCCAGCAGCCCCGGGACTGAGAGTACTGAAGCTTTCTTT. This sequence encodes CASSPGTESTEAFF.

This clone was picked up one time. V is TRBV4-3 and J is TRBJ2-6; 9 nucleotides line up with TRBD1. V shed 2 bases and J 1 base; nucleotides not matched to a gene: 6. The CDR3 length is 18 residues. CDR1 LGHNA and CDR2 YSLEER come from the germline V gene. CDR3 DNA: TGCGCCAGCAGCCAACTTACCGGGACAGGGTCTGGGGCCAACGTCCTGACTTTC. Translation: CASSQLTGTGSGANVLTF.

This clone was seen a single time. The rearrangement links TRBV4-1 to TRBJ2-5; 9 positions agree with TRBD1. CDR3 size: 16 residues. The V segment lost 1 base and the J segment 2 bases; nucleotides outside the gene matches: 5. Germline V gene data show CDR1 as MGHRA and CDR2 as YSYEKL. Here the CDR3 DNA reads TGCGCCAGCAGCCAAGCGGGACAGGGATTGCAAGAGACCCAGTACTTC. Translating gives CASSQAGQGLQETQYF.

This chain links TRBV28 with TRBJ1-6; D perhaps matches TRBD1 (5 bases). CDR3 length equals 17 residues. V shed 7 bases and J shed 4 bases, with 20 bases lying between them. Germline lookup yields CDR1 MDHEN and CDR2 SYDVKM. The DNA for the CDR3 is TGTGCCAGCATTTCCTCCGGGACTGGCGTGTATAATTCACCCCTCCACTTT. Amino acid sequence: CASISSGTGVYNSPLHF.

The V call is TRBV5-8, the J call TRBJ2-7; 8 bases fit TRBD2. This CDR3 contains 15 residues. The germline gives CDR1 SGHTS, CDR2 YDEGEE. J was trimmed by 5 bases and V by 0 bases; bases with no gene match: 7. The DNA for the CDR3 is TGTGCCAGCAGCTTGGGTGCTAGCGGGCCAAACGAGCAGTACTTC. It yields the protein CASSLGASGPNEQYF. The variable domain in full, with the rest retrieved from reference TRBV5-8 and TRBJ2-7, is EAGVTQSPTHLIKTRGQQATLRCSPISGHTSVYWYQQALGLGLQFLLWYDEGEERNRGNFPPRFSGRQFPNYSSELNVNALELEDSALYLCASSLGASGPNEQYFGPGTRLTVT.

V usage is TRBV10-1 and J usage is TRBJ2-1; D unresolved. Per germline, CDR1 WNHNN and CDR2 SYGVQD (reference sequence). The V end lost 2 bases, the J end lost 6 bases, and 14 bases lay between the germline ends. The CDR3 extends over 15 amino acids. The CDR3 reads CASSETGVGRNEQFF. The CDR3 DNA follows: TGCGCCAGCAGTGAGACTGGGGTCGGCCGCAATGAGCAGTTCTTC.

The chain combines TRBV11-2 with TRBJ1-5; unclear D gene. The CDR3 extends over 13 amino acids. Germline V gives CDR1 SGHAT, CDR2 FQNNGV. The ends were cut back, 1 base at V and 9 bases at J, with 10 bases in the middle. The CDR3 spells CASSLGRGLPQHF. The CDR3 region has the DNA TGTGCCAGCAGCTTAGGTAGAGGGCTGCCCCAGCATTTT. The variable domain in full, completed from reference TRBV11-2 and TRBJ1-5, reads EAGVAQSPRYKIIEKRQSVAFWCNPISGHATLYWYQQILGQGPKLLIQFQNNGVVDDSQLPKDRFSAERLKGVDSTLKIQPAKLEDSAVYLCASSLGRGLPQHFGDGTRLSIL.

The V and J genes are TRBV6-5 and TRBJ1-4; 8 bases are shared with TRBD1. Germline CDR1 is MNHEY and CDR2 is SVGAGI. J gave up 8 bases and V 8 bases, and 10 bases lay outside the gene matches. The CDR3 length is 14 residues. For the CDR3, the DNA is TGTGCCAGCCTCGGACAGGGCAAGGGGGAAAAACTGTTTTTT. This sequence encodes CASLGQGKGEKLFF.

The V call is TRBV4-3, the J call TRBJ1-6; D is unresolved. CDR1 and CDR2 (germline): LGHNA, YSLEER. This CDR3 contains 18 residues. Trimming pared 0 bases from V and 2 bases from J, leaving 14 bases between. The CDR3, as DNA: TGCGCCAGCAGCCAAGAGCGGCTGGAGATCCCCTATAATTCACCCCTCCACTTT. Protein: CASSQERLEIPYNSPLHF.

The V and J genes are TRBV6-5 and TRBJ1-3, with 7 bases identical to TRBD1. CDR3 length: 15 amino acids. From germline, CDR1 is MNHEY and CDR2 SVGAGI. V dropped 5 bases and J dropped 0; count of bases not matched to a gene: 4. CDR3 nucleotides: TGTGCCAGCAGTCGCGGGACAGACTCTGGAAACACCATATATTTT. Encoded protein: CASSRGTDSGNTIYF.

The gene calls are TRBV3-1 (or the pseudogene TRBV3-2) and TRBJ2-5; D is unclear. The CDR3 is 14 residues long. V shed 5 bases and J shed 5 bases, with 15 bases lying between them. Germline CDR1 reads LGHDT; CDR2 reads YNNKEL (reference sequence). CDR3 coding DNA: TGTGCCAGCAGCGATTGGCCTCTCTCTGAGACCCAGTACTTC. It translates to CASSDWPLSETQYF.

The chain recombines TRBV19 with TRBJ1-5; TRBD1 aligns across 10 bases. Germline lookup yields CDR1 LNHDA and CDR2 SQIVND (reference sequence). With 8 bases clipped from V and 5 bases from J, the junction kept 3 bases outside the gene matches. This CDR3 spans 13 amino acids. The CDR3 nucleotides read TGTGCCAGTGCCGGGACAGGGGATCAGCCCCAGCATTTT. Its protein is CASAGTGDQPQHF. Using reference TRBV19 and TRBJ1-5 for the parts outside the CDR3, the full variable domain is DGGITQSPKYLFRKEGQNVTLSCEQNLNHDAMYWYRQDPGQGLRLIYYSQIVNDFQKGDIAEGYSVSREKKESFPLTVTSAQKNPTAFYLCASAGTGDQPQHFGDGTRLSIL.

CDR3 in amino acids: CASSPGLALYNEQFF. CDR3 DNA sequence: TGTGCCAGCAGCCCCGGACTAGCGCTTTACAATGAGCAGTTCTTC. The chain couples TRBV13 to TRBJ2-1; 9 bases align to TRBD2. V shed 5 bases, J shed 4 bases, and the junction held 6 bases outside the gene matches. Germline CDR1 and CDR2: PRHDT and FYEKMQ (reference sequence). There are 15 residues in the CDR3. The variable domain in full, completed from reference TRBV13 and TRBJ2-1, reads AAGVIQSPRHLIKEKRETATLKCYPIPRHDTVYWYQQGPGQDPQFLISFYEKMQSDKGSIPDRFSAQQFSDYHSELNMSSLELGDSALYFCASSPGLALYNEQFFGPGTRLTVL.

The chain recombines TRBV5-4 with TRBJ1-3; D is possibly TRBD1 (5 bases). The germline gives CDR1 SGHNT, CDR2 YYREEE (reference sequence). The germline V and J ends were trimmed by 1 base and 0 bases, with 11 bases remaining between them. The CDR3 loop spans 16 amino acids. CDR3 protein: CASSLIQANSGNTIYF. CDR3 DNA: TGTGCCAGCAGCTTGATACAGGCGAACTCTGGAAACACCATATATTTT.

CDR3 sequence (DNA): TGTGCCAGCATGCGGGCCTCGGGAGACACTGAAGCTTTCTTT. Protein sequence: CASMRASGDTEAFF. The chain uses TRBV28 and TRBJ1-1, with D unresolved. The CDR3 consists of 14 residues. CDR1 is MDHEN and CDR2 is SYDVKM in the germline V gene. Deletions cut 7 bases from V and 3 bases from J, with 15 bases between.

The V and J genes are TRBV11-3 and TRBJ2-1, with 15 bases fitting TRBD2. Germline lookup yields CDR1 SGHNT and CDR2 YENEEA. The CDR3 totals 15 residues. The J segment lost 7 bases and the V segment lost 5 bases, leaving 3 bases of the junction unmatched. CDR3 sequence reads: CASSLGLAGGNEQFF. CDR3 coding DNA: TGTGCCAGCAGCCTGGGACTAGCGGGGGGTAATGAGCAGTTCTTC.

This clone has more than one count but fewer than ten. The chain's CDR3 is CASSLDSGGYEQYF. In DNA form, the CDR3 reads TGCGCCAGCAGCTTGGATAGCGGGGGCTACGAGCAGTACTTC. The genes are TRBV5-1 and TRBJ2-7, with 9 positions matching TRBD2. In germline, CDR1 is SGHRS, CDR2 YFSETQ. The V segment lost 0 bases and the J segment 3 bases; nucleotides outside the gene matches: 1. The CDR3 length is 14 residues.

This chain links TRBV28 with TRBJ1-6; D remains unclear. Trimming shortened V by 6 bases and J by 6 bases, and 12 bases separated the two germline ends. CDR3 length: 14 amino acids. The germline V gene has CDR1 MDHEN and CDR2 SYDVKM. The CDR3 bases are TGTGCCAGCAGCACCGGACTGGGTAATTCACCCCTCCACTTT. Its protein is CASSTGLGNSPLHF. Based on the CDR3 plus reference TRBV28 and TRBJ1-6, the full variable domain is DVKVTQSSRYLVKRTGEKVFLECVQDMDHENMFWYRQDPGLGLRLIYFSYDVKMKEKGDIPEGYSVSREKKERFSLILESASTNQTSMYLCASSTGLGNSPLHFGNGTRLTVT.

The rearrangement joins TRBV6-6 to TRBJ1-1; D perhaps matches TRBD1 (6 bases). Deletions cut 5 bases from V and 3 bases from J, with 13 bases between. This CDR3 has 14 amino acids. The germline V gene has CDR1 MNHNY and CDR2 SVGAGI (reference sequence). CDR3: CASSGGSTDTEAFF. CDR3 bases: TGTGCCAGCAGTGGGGGCAGTACGGACACTGAAGCTTTCTTT.

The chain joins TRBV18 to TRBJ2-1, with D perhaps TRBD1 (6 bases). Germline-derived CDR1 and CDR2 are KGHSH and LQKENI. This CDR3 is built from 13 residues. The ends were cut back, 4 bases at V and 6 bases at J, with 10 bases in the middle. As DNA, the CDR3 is TGTGCCAGCTCACGGACAGAGAGCAATGAGCAGTTCTTC. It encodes CASSRTESNEQFF.

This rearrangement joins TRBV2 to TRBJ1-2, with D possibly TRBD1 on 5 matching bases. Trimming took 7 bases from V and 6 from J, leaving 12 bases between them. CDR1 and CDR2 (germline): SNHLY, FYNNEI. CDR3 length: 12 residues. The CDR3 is CASNRQGNGYTF. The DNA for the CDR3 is TGTGCCAGCAATCGGCAGGGTAATGGCTACACCTTC.

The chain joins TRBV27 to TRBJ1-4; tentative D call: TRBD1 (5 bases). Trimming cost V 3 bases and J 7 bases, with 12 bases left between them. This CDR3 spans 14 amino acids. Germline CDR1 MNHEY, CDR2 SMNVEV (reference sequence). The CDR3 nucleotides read TGTGCCAGCAGTTTTCGACAGTCTGGTGAAAAACTGTTTTTT. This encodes CASSFRQSGEKLFF.

CDR3 amino acids: CASSLGRVEMETQYF. The CDR3 nucleotides are TGCGCCAGCAGCTTGGGGCGGGTGGAAATGGAGACCCAGTACTTC. This chain uses TRBV5-1 with TRBJ2-5; D may be TRBD2 (5 bases). CDR3 length equals 15 residues. Trimming shortened V by 0 bases and J by 5 bases, and 14 bases separated the two germline ends. CDR1 and CDR2 from the germline V gene are SGHRS and YFSETQ. Filled out from reference TRBV5-1 and TRBJ2-5, the complete variable domain reads KAGVTQTPRYLIKTRGQQVTLSCSPISGHRSVSWYQQTPGQGLQFLFEYFSETQRNKGNFPGRFSGRQFSNSRSEMNVSTLELGDSALYLCASSLGRVEMETQYFGPGTRLLVL.